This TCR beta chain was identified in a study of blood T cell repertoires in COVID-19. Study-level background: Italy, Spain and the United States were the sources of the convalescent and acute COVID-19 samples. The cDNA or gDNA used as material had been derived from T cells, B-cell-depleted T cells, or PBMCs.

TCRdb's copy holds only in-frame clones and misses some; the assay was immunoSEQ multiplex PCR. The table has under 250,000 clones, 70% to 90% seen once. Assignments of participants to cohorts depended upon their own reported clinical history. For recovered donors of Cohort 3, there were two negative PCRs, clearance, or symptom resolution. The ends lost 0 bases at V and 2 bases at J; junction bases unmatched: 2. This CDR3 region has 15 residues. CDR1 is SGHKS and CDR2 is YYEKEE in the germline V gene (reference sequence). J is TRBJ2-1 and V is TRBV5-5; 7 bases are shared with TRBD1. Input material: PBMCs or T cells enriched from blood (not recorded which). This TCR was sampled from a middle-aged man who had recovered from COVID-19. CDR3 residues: CASSLEGQTYNEQFF. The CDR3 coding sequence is TGTGCCAGCAGCTTGGAGGGACAGACCTACAATGAGCAGTTCTTC.